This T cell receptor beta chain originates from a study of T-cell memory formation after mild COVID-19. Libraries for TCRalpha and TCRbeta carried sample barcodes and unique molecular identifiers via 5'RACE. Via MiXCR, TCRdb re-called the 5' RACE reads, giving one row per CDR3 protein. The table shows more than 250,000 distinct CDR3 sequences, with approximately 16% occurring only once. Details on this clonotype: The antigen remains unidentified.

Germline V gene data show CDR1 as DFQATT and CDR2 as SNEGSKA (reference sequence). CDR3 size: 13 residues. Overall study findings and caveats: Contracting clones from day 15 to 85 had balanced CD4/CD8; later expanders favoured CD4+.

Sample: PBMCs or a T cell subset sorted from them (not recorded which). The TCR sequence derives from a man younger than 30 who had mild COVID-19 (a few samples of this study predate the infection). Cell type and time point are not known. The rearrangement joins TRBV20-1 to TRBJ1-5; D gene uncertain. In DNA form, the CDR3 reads TGCAGAGCGACTCAAGGGAGCAATCAGCCCCAGCATTTT. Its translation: CRATQGSNQPQHF.